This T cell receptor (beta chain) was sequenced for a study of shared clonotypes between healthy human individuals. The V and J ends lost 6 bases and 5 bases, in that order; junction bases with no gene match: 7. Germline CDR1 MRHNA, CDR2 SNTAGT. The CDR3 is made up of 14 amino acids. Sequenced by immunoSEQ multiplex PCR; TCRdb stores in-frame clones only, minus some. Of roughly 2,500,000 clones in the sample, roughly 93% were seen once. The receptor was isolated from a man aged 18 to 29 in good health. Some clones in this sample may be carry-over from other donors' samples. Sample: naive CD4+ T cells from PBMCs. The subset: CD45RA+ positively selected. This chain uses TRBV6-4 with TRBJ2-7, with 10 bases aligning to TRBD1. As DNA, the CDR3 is TGTGCCAGCAGCCCGGACAGGGGGGTACACGAGCAGTACTTC. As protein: CASSPDRGVHEQYF.